The T cell receptor (beta chain) under discussion was sequenced for a study of blood T cell repertoires in COVID-19 (dated by TCRdb to 2020 to 2022). About the study as a whole: Samples covering the acute and convalescent phases of COVID-19 were provided by collaborators in the United States, Italy and Spain. Deeply sampled blood TCRbeta repertoires from subjects exposed to, actively infected with, or recovered from COVID-19 were included in the dataset. Where HLA class I and class II types were available, the types were taken from metadata supplied by the sample provider, not from assay-based typing. The samples were drawn from two sources: the first 160 participants of the ongoing ImmuneRACE study, and some 1,300 subjects contributed by 6 global collaborators. The repertoires were released in a freely available public database intended as a resource for research on the immune response to SARS-CoV-2. The prospective study material was composed of cDNA or gDNA derived from T cells, B-cell-depleted T cells, or PBMCs. The sample metadata nearly always contained a de-identified subject ID, COVID-19 status, age in years and sex. Overall study results and their limits: The quantity of clinical and demographic metadata differed by source and by participant and was supplied without curation.

Each collaborating institution followed its own protocols to collect whole blood in K2EDTA tubes. Collaborator samples were shipped for TCRbeta analysis as frozen whole blood, isolated PBMCs, or DNA extracted from either sample type. This clone has only one observation. The antigen it recognizes is unknown. No per-base quality is available; no much larger clone lies one base away. The immunoSEQ Assay, a bias-controlled multiplex PCR, was used to amplify TCRbeta CDR3 regions from genomic DNA. In the source study's methods: The number of nucleated cells in each sample was estimated by amplification of reference gene primers within the assay. Sequence reads were collapsed and filtered to measure the absolute abundance of every unique TCRbeta CDR3 rearrangement. Productive Simpson clonality was computed per sample as the square root of Simpson's diversity index over productive rearrangements. TCRdb mirrors the immuneACCESS table, restricted to in-frame sequences. Some clones are absent from its copies; in checked studies, under half trace to an unresolved V gene, and the reason for the others is unknown. V, J and clone size are taken as reported in that table, and D and trimming were inferred from the DNA itself. This sample gives 98,000 or so clones in total; around nine tenths of them show up just once. The top ten constitute 5.1% of the sample.

Based on the germline V gene, the CDR1 and CDR2 sequences are MNHEY and SVGEGT. The CDR3, cysteine through phenylalanine, is 14 amino acids long. The retained sequence is limited to the CDR3, 42 bases, with the frame set at the first base. V is trimmed back by 6 bases and J by 9 bases, and the junction contains 5 bases that no gene match accounts for. The chain is made from TRBV6-2 or TRBV6-3 and TRBJ1-6; 10 junctional bases match TRBD1. The sequenced material came from peripheral blood. The source of this sequence is a human donor in a cohort sampled during active COVID-19. The CDR3 has the sequence CASSSGTGVSPLHF. The DNA sequence follows: TGTGCCAGCAGCTCCGGGACAGGGGTTTCACCCCTCCACTTT.